The 28 T cell receptor beta chains listed next were all sequenced from one sample in a study of chemoradiotherapy in HPV16-positive cancers. Data came from immunoSEQ multiplex PCR; TCRdb stores just in-frame clones and leaves some out. The sample holds approximately 30,000 clones, around 87% seen once. The material sequenced was blood, taken from a patient who underwent chemoradiotherapy. These receptors all stem from a human donor with HPV-associated anogenital cancer.

The rearrangement links TRBV7-2 to TRBJ1-2, with a tentative D call TRBD1 (5 bases). Trimming removed 5 bases from V and 4 bases from J, with 11 bases in between. This CDR3 has 13 amino acids. The germline CDR1 and CDR2 sequences are SGHTA and FQGNSA. CDR3 amino acids: CASSRDGPYGYTF. Here the CDR3 DNA reads TGTGCCAGCAGCCGGGACGGCCCCTATGGCTACACCTTC. Together with reference TRBV7-2 and TRBJ1-2, the CDR3 gives the full variable domain: GAGVSQSPSNKVTEKGKDVELRCDPISGHTALYWYRQSLGQGLEFLIYFQGNSAPDKSGLPSDRFSAERTGGSVSTLTIQRTQQEDSAVYLCASSRDGPYGYTFGSGTRLTVV.

This chain links TRBV11-1 with TRBJ1-3; D is possibly TRBD1 (6 bases). There are 15 residues in the CDR3. The germline gives CDR1 SGHAT, CDR2 FQDESV (reference sequence). V was cut by 5 bases and J by 1 base, with 12 bases left in between. The CDR3 is CASSHRVMSGNTIYF. The CDR3, as DNA: TGTGCCAGCAGCCACAGGGTGATGTCTGGAAACACCATATATTTT.

This chain uses TRBV5-5 with TRBJ2-7; D perhaps matches TRBD1 (6 bases). Germline V gives CDR1 SGHKS, CDR2 YYEKEE (reference sequence). Between the trimmed V and J ends, which lost 4 bases and 2 bases, there was a span of 13 bases. The CDR3 runs 14 residues. The CDR3 region has the DNA TGTGCCAGCAGCCCGCAGGGGTCTCCCTACGAGCAGTACTTC. Translated: CASSPQGSPYEQYF.

The CDR3 DNA reads as TGTGCCAGCAGCTTAGGGAGGACAGGGGCCCGCACAGATACGCAGTATTTT. It is translated as CASSLGRTGARTDTQYF. This sequence joins TRBV7-9 and TRBJ2-3; 9 bases align to TRBD1. The CDR3 loop spans 17 amino acids. Germline loops: CDR1 SEHNR, CDR2 FQNEAQ (reference sequence). The J segment lost 1 base and the V segment lost 1 base, leaving 6 bases of the junction unmatched.

The rearrangement uses TRBV6-5 and TRBJ1-2; 7 bases agree with TRBD1. Trimming took 2 bases from V and 8 from J; bases not matched to a gene: 5. The CDR3 runs 13 residues. The germline V gene has CDR1 MNHEY and CDR2 SVGAGI. CDR3 residues: CASSYDRAYGYTF. CDR3 nucleotides: TGTGCCAGCAGTTACGACAGGGCTTACGGCTACACCTTC.

This clone has only one observation. This chain connects TRBV29-1 to TRBJ1-5; 11 nucleotides match TRBD1. CDR1 and CDR2 (germline): SQVTM, ANQGSEA. V dropped 6 bases and J dropped 4; count of bases not matched to a gene: 5. This CDR3 has 14 residues. CDR3 nucleotides: TGCAGCGTCTCCGGGACAGGGGGAAATCAGCCCCAGCATTTT. It codes for CSVSGTGGNQPQHF.

This CDR3 is CATSREGRSSYGYTF. DNA for the CDR3: TGTGCCACCAGCAGAGAGGGCAGGAGCTCCTATGGCTACACCTTC. The chain couples TRBV15 to TRBJ1-2, with D unresolved. CDR1 LNHNV and CDR2 YYDKDF come from the germline V gene (reference sequence). The CDR3 loop spans 15 amino acids. V lost 0 bases and J lost 4, with 12 bases in between.

The rearrangement links TRBV7-9 to TRBJ1-2; 9 bases map to TRBD1. V was pared by 4 bases and J by 6 bases, with 12 bases of the junction left unmatched. The CDR3 totals 16 residues. CDR1 SEHNR and CDR2 FQNEAQ come from the germline V gene (reference sequence). The CDR3 DNA reads TGTGCCAGCAGCTCAGACATCTGGACAGGGGTAAATGGCTACACCTTC. Protein: CASSSDIWTGVNGYTF.

The rearrangement joins TRBV5-6 to TRBJ1-2; 7 positions agree with TRBD1. The CDR3 has 14 residues. J was trimmed by 4 bases and V by 1 base; bases with no gene match: 4. Germline V gene data show CDR1 as SGHDT and CDR2 as YYEEEE. The CDR3 nucleotides are TGTGCCAGCAGCTTGCCGGGACAGTTCTATGGCTACACCTTC. This codes for CASSLPGQFYGYTF.

The chain joins TRBV18 to TRBJ2-7; 11 bases match TRBD2. This CDR3 has 15 residues. Germline V CDR1 and CDR2: KGHSH, LQKENI. V shed 2 bases and J 5 bases; nucleotides not matched to a gene: 5. CDR3 in DNA: TGTGCCAGCTCACCAGGGAGGACTAGCGGGCACGAGCAGTACTTC. Amino acids: CASSPGRTSGHEQYF. Complete variable domain (other parts from reference TRBV18 and TRBJ2-7): NAGVMQNPRHLVRRRGQEARLRCSPMKGHSHVYWYRQLPEEGLKFMVYLQKENIIDESGMPKERFSAEFPKEGPSILRIQQVVRGDSAAYFCASSPGRTSGHEQYFGPGTRLTVT.

The chain recombines TRBV6-1 with TRBJ1-2; tentative D call: TRBD1 (5 bases). The ends were cut back, 0 bases at V and 8 bases at J, with 19 bases in the middle. From germline, CDR1 is MNHNS and CDR2 SASEGT. The CDR3 consists of 16 residues. The CDR3 sequence: CASSEARGDLGRGYTF. The CDR3 DNA reads as TGTGCCAGCAGTGAAGCGCGGGGGGACTTAGGGAGAGGCTACACCTTC.

This rearrangement joins TRBV5-4 to TRBJ2-7; 7 nucleotides line up with TRBD2. J was trimmed by 2 bases and V by 4 bases; bases with no gene match: 6. This CDR3 spans 14 amino acids. Looked up from germline, CDR1 is SGHNT and CDR2 is YYREEE (reference sequence). CDR3 amino acids: CASSPSSGTYEQYF. The CDR3 nucleotides read TGTGCCAGCAGCCCTTCAAGCGGGACCTACGAGCAGTACTTC. The full variable domain, with the rest looked up from reference TRBV5-4 and TRBJ2-7, is ETGVTQSPTHLIKTRGQQVTLRCSSQSGHNTVSWYQQALGQGPQFIFQYYREEENGRGNFPPRFSGLQFPNYSSELNVNALELDDSALYLCASSPSSGTYEQYFGPGTRLTVT.

V is TRBV6-5 and J is TRBJ1-4, with D perhaps TRBD1 (6 bases). The ends were cut back, 6 bases at V and 8 bases at J, with 19 bases in the middle. Germline CDR1 reads MNHEY; CDR2 reads SVGAGI. This CDR3 contains 15 residues. DNA of the CDR3: TGTGCCAGCAGCTCCCCGGAGGGGGGCCGGGAAAAACTGTTTTTT. This sequence encodes CASSSPEGGREKLFF.

V gene TRBV6-1 combines with J gene TRBJ2-6; D is ambiguous. CDR1 MNHNS and CDR2 SASEGT come from the germline V gene. The CDR3 runs to 13 residues. Trimming removed 2 bases at V and 8 bases at J, with 7 bases between. DNA for the CDR3: TGTGCCAGCAGTGAAATAGGTACCAACGTCCTGACTTTC. Translating gives CASSEIGTNVLTF.

The CDR3: CASSLSPGANVLTF. The DNA of the CDR3 is TGTGCCAGCAGCTTATCCCCCGGGGCCAACGTCCTGACTTTC. The rearrangement uses TRBV7-8 and TRBJ2-6; D remains unclear. The CDR3 sequence is 14 residues long. Trimming took 2 bases from V and 4 from J, leaving 6 bases between them. Germline values: CDR1 SGHVS, CDR2 FQNEAQ.

This clone was seen a few times. The rearrangement joins TRBV4-2 to TRBJ2-6; unclear D gene. The CDR3 consists of 16 residues. Germline values: CDR1 LGHNA, CDR2 YNFKEQ. V was cut by 0 bases and J by 0 bases, with 6 bases left in between. CDR3 in DNA: TGTGCCAGCAGCCAAGATCTCAACTCTGGGGCCAACGTCCTGACTTTC. As protein: CASSQDLNSGANVLTF.

The CDR3 loop is CASSPGTGANQPQHF. For the CDR3, the DNA is TGTGCCAGCAGCCCGGGGACAGGGGCCAATCAGCCCCAGCATTTT. The genes are TRBV7-9 and TRBJ1-5; TRBD1 agrees at 10 bases. The germline gives CDR1 SEHNR, CDR2 FQNEAQ (reference sequence). The J segment lost 3 bases and the V segment lost 5 bases, leaving 4 bases of the junction unmatched. There are 15 residues in the CDR3.

V is TRBV28 and J is TRBJ2-2; D unclear. The V and J ends lost 6 bases and 4 bases respectively, with 9 bases between them. Germline CDR1 is MDHEN and CDR2 is SYDVKM. The CDR3 is 13 amino acids. CDR3 protein: CASSPARTGELFF. DNA for the CDR3: TGTGCCAGCAGCCCGGCGCGCACCGGGGAGCTGTTTTTT.

This clone was seen only a few times. The V and J genes are TRBV7-9 and TRBJ2-5; D remains ambiguous. V was cut by 0 bases and J by 9 bases, with 8 bases left in between. Germline assignment: CDR1 SEHNR and CDR2 FQNEAQ (reference sequence). The CDR3 is 12 amino acids. DNA of the CDR3: TGTGCCAGCAGCTTAGCGCCGGAGTCCCAGTACTTC. Protein product: CASSLAPESQYF.

CDR3 coding DNA: TGTGCCAGCAGTACCAAGCGGGGGGGGGACAATGAGCAGTTCTTC. Translation: CASSTKRGGDNEQFF. The V gene is TRBV6-6, the J gene TRBJ2-1, with TRBD2 matching 10 bases. The germline gives CDR1 MNHNY, CDR2 SVGAGI (reference sequence). The CDR3 sequence is 15 residues long. The V segment lost 5 bases and the J segment 5 bases; nucleotides outside the gene matches: 6.

This chain joins TRBV19 and TRBJ1-3; no clear D gene. V was clipped by 1 base and J by 0 bases, with 7 bases between them. CDR3 length: 15 amino acids. Germline CDR1 and CDR2: LNHDA and SQIVND (reference sequence). Here the CDR3 reads CASSIVQFSGNTIYF. CDR3 sequence (DNA): TGTGCCAGTAGTATAGTACAGTTCTCTGGAAACACCATATATTTT. The full variable domain, with the rest looked up from reference TRBV19 and TRBJ1-3, is DGGITQSPKYLFRKEGQNVTLSCEQNLNHDAMYWYRQDPGQGLRLIYYSQIVNDFQKGDIAEGYSVSREKKESFPLTVTSAQKNPTAFYLCASSIVQFSGNTIYFGEGSWLTVV.

The CDR3 DNA reads TGTGCCTCAAGGGGTCCCCTCCAGCCCCAGCATTTT. Its translation is CASRGPLQPQHF. The chain uses TRBV2 and TRBJ1-5, with a tentative D call TRBD1 (5 bases). The CDR3 has 12 amino acids. Germline V gives CDR1 SNHLY, CDR2 FYNNEI. With 11 bases removed from V and 7 bases from J, the gap between germline ends came to 15 bases.

The chain joins TRBV13 to TRBJ2-1; TRBD2 is a possible D gene (7 bases). The CDR3 runs 14 residues. The V end lost 7 bases, the J end lost 7 bases, and 17 bases lay between the germline ends. Germline V gene sequence: CDR1 PRHDT, CDR2 FYEKMQ (reference sequence). CDR3 sequence (DNA): TGTGCCAGCACCCTGGGGGGGGGCAAGAATGAGCAGTTCTTC. Its translation is CASTLGGGKNEQFF.

The chain joins TRBV5-1 to TRBJ2-7; possibly TRBD1 for D (6 bases). The germline V gene encodes CDR1 SGHRS and CDR2 YFSETQ. Trimming cost V 1 base and J 2 bases, with 10 bases left between them. The CDR3 has 14 residues. DNA for the CDR3: TGCGCCAGCAGCTTGACAGGGTTTCCCTACGAGCAGTACTTC. Encoded protein: CASSLTGFPYEQYF.

This chain uses TRBV7-9 with TRBJ1-1; D remains unclear. CDR1 is SEHNR and CDR2 is FQNEAQ in the germline V gene (reference sequence). The V and J ends lost 5 bases and 7 bases respectively, with 8 bases between them. CDR3 size: 11 residues. CDR3 sequence (DNA): TGTGCCAGCAGCGAGACCCTTGAAGCTTTCTTT. Translating gives CASSETLEAFF.

The chain carries TRBV18 and TRBJ1-1, with D unclear. The V gene's germline CDR1 is KGHSH and CDR2 LQKENI. Between the trimmed V and J ends, which lost 4 bases and 3 bases, there was a span of 12 bases. This CDR3 contains 14 residues. CDR3 sequence (DNA): TGTGCCAGCTCACGCCCCACAGAGGACACTGAAGCTTTCTTT. This gives the protein CASSRPTEDTEAFF.

The CDR3 nucleotides are TGTGCCAGCATCCTGCGGGGGCCCATCAGCTCCTACGAGCAGTACTTC. This encodes CASILRGPISSYEQYF. V is TRBV28 and J is TRBJ2-7, with a possible D match to TRBD2 (7 bases). The CDR3 is 16 residues long. The ends were cut back, 7 bases at V and 0 bases at J, with 19 bases in the middle. CDR1 MDHEN and CDR2 SYDVKM come from the germline V gene.

This chain joins TRBV13 and TRBJ1-2; D is undetermined. This CDR3 is 16 amino acids long. Germline lookup yields CDR1 PRHDT and CDR2 FYEKMQ (reference sequence). V shed 3 bases and J shed 0 bases, with 14 bases lying between them. CDR3 nucleotides: TGTGCCAGCAGCTTTGGTCGCTTGGCGGCTAACTATGGCTACACCTTC. Protein product: CASSFGRLAANYGYTF.